The 24 T cell receptor beta chains listed next were all sequenced from one sample in a study of T cell responses to AZD1222 COVID-19 vaccine. Measured with immunoSEQ multiplex PCR; TCRdb has only the in-frame clones, and not every one. The data show around 69,000 clones, nearly 90% seen once. This sample comprised peripheral blood, obtained on day 0 of AZD1222 vaccination. The origin of the receptors is an adult in good health.

Only one count was recorded for this clone. The chain uses TRBV11-2 and TRBJ2-3; TRBD2 agrees at 13 bases. Looked up from germline, CDR1 is SGHAT and CDR2 is FQNNGV. Trimming took 6 bases from V and 2 from J; bases not matched to a gene: 5. This CDR3 comprises 16 residues. Here the CDR3 reads CASRSGLAGTTDTQYF. CDR3 coding DNA: TGTGCCAGCAGATCGGGACTAGCGGGGACCACAGATACGCAGTATTTT.

This chain links TRBV5-4 with TRBJ2-4, with D possibly matching TRBD1 (5 bases). CDR1 and CDR2 from the germline V gene are SGHNT and YYREEE (reference sequence). CDR3 size: 13 residues. Trimming left V 4 bases short and J 6 bases short, with 11 bases between. The CDR3 DNA reads TGTGCCAGCAGCACAGGCCGTCGAAACATTCAGTACTTC. Encoded protein: CASSTGRRNIQYF.

Only one count was recorded for this clone. The V gene is TRBV19, the J gene TRBJ1-4; a weak D match, TRBD1 (5 bases). CDR3 length: 24 residues. CDR1 is LNHDA and CDR2 is SQIVND in the germline V gene (reference sequence). With 9 bases removed from V and 0 bases from J, the gap between germline ends came to 41 bases. The CDR3 loop is CARKKRDPQSVRQRIITTNEKLFF. The CDR3 DNA is TGTGCCAGAAAGAAAAGGGACCCTCAGTCCGTTCGGCAGAGGATAATTACAACTAATGAAAAACTGTTTTTT.

The chain uses TRBV28 and TRBJ1-4, with a weak D call TRBD1 (6 bases). The germline V gene has CDR1 MDHEN and CDR2 SYDVKM. CDR3 length: 15 residues. V lost 5 bases, J lost 2 bases, and 12 bases lay in between. The CDR3 loop reads CASSTYRATNEKLFF. CDR3 DNA sequence: TGTGCCAGCAGTACCTACAGGGCCACTAATGAAAAACTGTTTTTT.

The rearrangement links TRBV10-3 to TRBJ2-1; no firm D call. Trimming removed 11 bases at V and 3 bases at J, with 17 bases between. The V gene's germline CDR1 is ENHRY and CDR2 SYGVKD. There are 14 residues in the CDR3. CDR3 DNA: TGTGCCGTGGCCGCCCCGGTTGGCTACAATGAGCAGTTCTTC. Encoded protein: CAVAAPVGYNEQFF.

The chain uses TRBV19 and TRBJ2-5, with 11 bases matching TRBD2. The length of the CDR3 is 16 residues. Trimming cost V 5 bases and J 6 bases; bases outside gene matches: 11. Germline V gene lookup returns CDR1 LNHDA and CDR2 SQIVND (reference sequence). The DNA for the CDR3 is TGTGCCAGTAGTGCACTAGCGGGGGAGCAATGGAAGACCCAGTACTTC. Protein: CASSALAGEQWKTQYF.

The rearrangement uses TRBV6-5 and TRBJ2-4; D possibly corresponds to TRBD1 (7 bases). CDR1 MNHEY and CDR2 SVGAGI come from the germline V gene. V was cut by 5 bases and J by 3 bases, with 14 bases left in between. The length of the CDR3 is 15 residues. The CDR3 sequence is CASSPGGFGKNIQYF. CDR3 coding DNA: TGTGCCAGCAGTCCAGGGGGGTTTGGCAAAAACATTCAGTACTTC.

The chain recombines TRBV3-1 (or the pseudogene TRBV3-2) with TRBJ2-3; 8 bases fit TRBD2. The V and J ends lost 4 bases and 0 bases, in that order; junction bases with no gene match: 6. This CDR3 region has 16 residues. From germline, CDR1 is LGHDT and CDR2 YNNKEL (reference sequence). CDR3 coding DNA: TGTGCCAGCAGCCGCTCAGAGCGGGGGAGCACAGATACGCAGTATTTT. Protein: CASSRSERGSTDTQYF.

The chain is built from TRBV3-1 (or the pseudogene TRBV3-2) and TRBJ2-5; no firm D call. The germline gives CDR1 LGHDT, CDR2 YNNKEL (reference sequence). The CDR3 extends over 12 amino acids. The V and J ends lost 2 bases and 5 bases respectively, with 6 bases between them. CDR3 DNA: TGTGCCAGCAGCCAAAATAGGGAGACCCAGTACTTC. Its translation: CASSQNRETQYF.

J is TRBJ1-4 and V is TRBV19, with D unresolved. With 5 bases removed from V and 3 bases from J, the gap between germline ends came to 10 bases. Germline-derived CDR1 and CDR2 are LNHDA and SQIVND (reference sequence). There are 14 residues in the CDR3. The CDR3 region is CASSPNGANEKLFF. In DNA, the CDR3 is TGTGCCAGTAGTCCGAATGGTGCTAATGAAAAACTGTTTTTT.

J is TRBJ2-7 and V is TRBV28; possibly TRBD2 for D (6 bases). The germline CDR1 and CDR2 sequences are MDHEN and SYDVKM. The length of the CDR3 is 13 residues. Trimming shortened V by 6 bases and J by 5 bases, and 14 bases separated the two germline ends. The CDR3 here is CASRPAGFHEQYF. Written as DNA, the CDR3 is TGTGCCAGCAGGCCCGCGGGGTTCCACGAGCAGTACTTC. Full variable domain (outside the CDR3, taken from reference TRBV28 and TRBJ2-7): DVKVTQSSRYLVKRTGEKVFLECVQDMDHENMFWYRQDPGLGLRLIYFSYDVKMKEKGDIPEGYSVSREKKERFSLILESASTNQTSMYLCASRPAGFHEQYFGPGTRLTVT.

V and J are TRBV5-5 and TRBJ1-1; D remains ambiguous. The CDR3 runs to 14 residues. The V end lost 7 bases, the J end lost 0 bases, and 13 bases lay between the germline ends. From germline, CDR1 is SGHKS and CDR2 YYEKEE (reference sequence). The DNA of the CDR3 is TGTGCCAGCCGAGCGCCGTTGATGAACACTGAAGCTTTCTTT. It yields the protein CASRAPLMNTEAFF.

The rearrangement joins TRBV28 to TRBJ2-7; D unresolved. The CDR3 has 14 amino acids. V lost 0 bases to trimming and J lost 3 bases, with 9 bases between them. CDR1 is MDHEN, CDR2 SYDVKM, per germline. The CDR3 bases are TGTGCCAGCAGTTTATGGGCTAGTAGCTACGAGCAGTACTTC. It encodes CASSLWASSYEQYF.

The chain is built from TRBV7-3 and TRBJ2-1; D is ambiguous. The ends were cut back, 5 bases at V and 9 bases at J, with 14 bases in the middle. Germline CDR1 is SGHTA and CDR2 is FQGTGA. This CDR3 spans 13 amino acids. In DNA form, the CDR3 reads TGTGCCAGCAGCCCCCTAGGCGGTAGTGAGCAGTTCTTC. This translates into CASSPLGGSEQFF.

The chain carries TRBV11-3 and TRBJ2-3; possibly TRBD2 for D (6 bases). Trimming shortened V by 1 base and J by 7 bases, and 18 bases separated the two germline ends. This CDR3 has 16 amino acids. Germline V CDR1 and CDR2: SGHNT, YENEEA. The CDR3 sequence: CASSLAGGDPGNTQYF. The CDR3 bases are TGTGCCAGCAGCTTAGCCGGCGGGGACCCTGGAAATACGCAGTATTTT.

The rearrangement uses TRBV6-1 and TRBJ1-2; a possible D gene is TRBD1 (6 bases). The germline CDR1 and CDR2 sequences are MNHNS and SASEGT. The CDR3 extends over 16 amino acids. The ends were cut back, 4 bases at V and 1 base at J, with 16 bases in the middle. The CDR3 spells CASSVQGTNLNYGYTF. CDR3 sequence (DNA): TGTGCCAGCAGTGTGCAGGGGACCAACCTTAACTATGGCTACACCTTC.

The gene calls are TRBV6-2 or TRBV6-3 and TRBJ1-5; D perhaps matches TRBD1 (5 bases). This CDR3 spans 14 amino acids. V dropped 6 bases and J dropped 6 bases, with 15 bases sitting between them. The V gene's germline CDR1 is MNHEY and CDR2 SVGEGT. CDR3 loop: CASSPPRRAQPQHF. DNA of the CDR3: TGTGCCAGCAGCCCCCCGCGCAGGGCTCAGCCCCAGCATTTT.

This sequence joins TRBV20-1 and TRBJ2-5; 8 positions agree with TRBD1. CDR1 DFQATT and CDR2 SNEGSKA come from the germline V gene (reference sequence). The CDR3 sequence is 15 residues long. V was pared by 5 bases and J by 5 bases, with 13 bases of the junction left unmatched. As DNA, the CDR3 is TGCAGTGCTGGTGACAGGGGCGTCGCGGGCGAGACCCAGTACTTC. Encoded protein: CSAGDRGVAGETQYF.

Notes on this clone: Other DNA sequences of this sample code for an identical CDR3. CDR3 loop: CASSPGTSGPSYNEQFF. CDR3 DNA sequence: TGTGCCAGCAGCCCCGGGACTAGCGGTCCCTCATACAATGAGCAGTTCTTC. The rearrangement links TRBV11-3 to TRBJ2-1; 11 nucleotides agree with TRBD2. The CDR3 is 17 residues long. Unmatched junction bases numbered 10, after V lost 5 bases and J lost 4 bases. The germline CDR1 and CDR2 sequences are SGHNT and YENEEA.

In this sample, this clone turned up a few times. The chain uses TRBV7-9 and TRBJ1-5, with a weak D call TRBD1 (6 bases). The V gene lost 1 base and the J gene lost 9 bases, with 16 bases spanning the gap. This CDR3 region has 15 residues. CDR1 and CDR2 from the germline V gene are SEHNR and FQNEAQ (reference sequence). The CDR3 reads CASSLDGQGFGPQHF. The CDR3 nucleotides are TGTGCCAGCAGCTTAGACGGCCAGGGGTTTGGGCCCCAGCATTTT.

The rearrangement uses TRBV6-5 and TRBJ1-5; no clear D. CDR1 is MNHEY, CDR2 SVGAGI, per germline. Deletions cut 4 bases from V and 0 bases from J, with 7 bases between. This CDR3 spans 14 amino acids. Written as DNA, the CDR3 is TGTGCCAGCAGTTCGGGGTATAGCAATCAGCCCCAGCATTTT. Its translation is CASSSGYSNQPQHF.

The V call is TRBV19, the J call TRBJ2-7, with a tentative D call TRBD2 (7 bases). The length of the CDR3 is 14 residues. The V end lost 4 bases, the J end lost 2 bases, and 12 bases lay between the germline ends. Germline V lookup: CDR1 LNHDA, CDR2 SQIVND (reference sequence). CDR3 region: CASSKRGGPYEQYF. In DNA, the CDR3 is TGTGCCAGTAGTAAGAGGGGGGGCCCCTACGAGCAGTACTTC.

The chain combines TRBV6-5 with TRBJ2-2; no clear D gene. The V gene's germline CDR1 is MNHEY and CDR2 SVGAGI. V was shortened by 5 bases and J by 5 bases, with 6 bases between the two germline ends. This CDR3 is built from 12 residues. As DNA, the CDR3 is TGTGCCAGCAGTCCCTGGACCGGGGAGCTGTTTTTT. Its protein is CASSPWTGELFF.

The gene calls are TRBV19 and TRBJ1-2; D gene unclear. Looked up from germline, CDR1 is LNHDA and CDR2 is SQIVND (reference sequence). V dropped 4 bases and J dropped 8 bases, with 17 bases sitting between them. CDR3 length: 14 amino acids. The CDR3: CASSTGPAAGGYTF. Here the CDR3 DNA reads TGTGCCAGTAGTACCGGACCGGCGGCGGGGGGCTACACCTTC. The entire variable domain, with the rest obtained from reference TRBV19 and TRBJ1-2, is as follows: DGGITQSPKYLFRKEGQNVTLSCEQNLNHDAMYWYRQDPGQGLRLIYYSQIVNDFQKGDIAEGYSVSREKKESFPLTVTSAQKNPTAFYLCASSTGPAAGGYTFGSGTRLTVV.